This T cell receptor (beta chain) was profiled in a study of OX40 agonist ivuxolimab in advanced cancers. Broader study findings: At 0.1 to 3.0 mg/kg and by week 6, CD4+ and CD8+ T cells in the blood had expanded clonally.

Germline V gives CDR1 LNHDA, CDR2 SQIVND (reference sequence). The CDR3 is made up of 15 amino acids. V trimming: 4 bases; J trimming: 6 bases; junction bases outside the gene matches: 7. The method was immunoSEQ multiplex PCR; TCRdb's version includes in-frame clones alone and lacks a portion of them. The table shows 74,000 or so clones, with about 88% occurring only once. About this clone itself: Its antigen remains unknown.

The chain couples TRBV19 to TRBJ1-5; 9 bases agree with TRBD1. This material consisted of CD4+ or CD8+ T cells sorted from blood, taken in a trial of the OX40 agonist ivuxolimab. This receptor was obtained from an adult with an advanced solid tumor such as melanoma, head and neck, liver or kidney cancer. CDR3 bases: TGTGCCAGTAGTACACAGGGGGCAACTCGTCAGCCCCAGCATTTT. It codes for CASSTQGATRQPQHF.